Presented here are 10 T cell receptor beta chains from one specimen sequenced in a study of beta chain features in type 1 diabetes. The isolated RNA, all of it, was reverse transcribed, so expressed TCRB transcripts were what got sequenced. Profiled with immunoSEQ multiplex PCR; TCRdb holds only in-frame clones, not every one. The sample consists of hundreds of thousands of clones, 10% to 15% of them appearing once. The sequencing sample was made of naive CD4+ T cells from blood. These receptors were collected from a man between 18 and 35 years old in good health.

This chain uses TRBV21-1 with TRBJ1-4. TRBV21-1 is designated a pseudogene. CDR3 length: 16 amino acids. The CDR3 reads CASSAHSGGLNEKLFF. The CDR3 DNA reads as TGTGCCAGCAGCGCCCACTCCGGGGGACTTAATGAAAAACTGTTTTTT.

The chain joins TRBV7-9 to TRBJ2-1; TRBD2 aligns across 9 bases. V was clipped by 4 bases and J by 7 bases; unmatched bases: 14. The CDR3 covers 17 residues. From germline, CDR1 is SEHNR and CDR2 FQNEAQ (reference sequence). The CDR3 loop reads CASSWGGLARGGNEQFF. CDR3 nucleotide sequence: TGTGCCAGCAGCTGGGGGGGACTAGCCCGAGGGGGAAATGAGCAGTTCTTC.

This clone was observed a few times. The V and J genes are TRBV7-6 and TRBJ2-1; TRBD2 matches 11 bases. Germline lookup yields CDR1 SGHVS and CDR2 FNYEAQ. Trimming cost V 5 bases and J 4 bases; bases outside gene matches: 4. This CDR3 is built from 15 residues. As DNA, the CDR3 is TGTGCCAGCAGCCGGACTAGCGGGCCGTACAATGAGCAGTTCTTC. As protein: CASSRTSGPYNEQFF. The entire variable domain, with the rest obtained from reference TRBV7-6 and TRBJ2-1, is as follows: GAGVSQSPRYKVTKRGQDVALRCDPISGHVSLYWYRQALGQGPEFLTYFNYEAQQDKSGLPNDRFSAERPEGSISTLTIQRTEQRDSAMYRCASSRTSGPYNEQFFGPGTRLTVL.

The J gene is TRBJ2-3, the V gene TRBV4-3; no firm D call. The CDR3 has 13 residues. The germline gives CDR1 LGHNA, CDR2 YSLEER. V was cut by 4 bases and J by 6 bases, with 11 bases left in between. In DNA, the CDR3 is TGCGCCAGCAGCCTTACTCGGTTGGATACGCAGTATTTT. Its translation is CASSLTRLDTQYF.

Ten or more counts support this clone. The gene calls are TRBV29-1 and TRBJ2-1; 7 bases map to TRBD2. The CDR3 sequence is 13 residues long. CDR1 is SQVTM and CDR2 is ANQGSEA in the germline V gene. Trimming cost V 6 bases and J 8 bases; bases outside gene matches: 10. For the CDR3, the DNA is TGCAGCGTCGCCGGACTAGGGGCCCATGAGCAGTTCTTC. It encodes CSVAGLGAHEQFF.

The chain uses TRBV19 and TRBJ1-1; D uncertain. Deletions cut 1 base from V and 6 bases from J, with 9 bases between. The germline gives CDR1 LNHDA, CDR2 SQIVND (reference sequence). The CDR3 covers 13 residues. The chain's CDR3 is CASSIGTGAEAFF. DNA of the CDR3: TGTGCCAGTAGTATAGGGACGGGAGCTGAAGCTTTCTTT.

This clone was seen more than once but under ten times. The genes are TRBV25-1 and TRBJ2-5; D is perhaps TRBD2 (5 bases). The CDR3 contains 14 residues. Deletions cut 7 bases from V and 2 bases from J, with 14 bases between. Germline V lookup: CDR1 MGHDK, CDR2 SYGVNS. DNA for the CDR3: TGTGCCAGCACCAAACTAGGCAAGCAAGAGACCCAGTACTTC. Protein sequence: CASTKLGKQETQYF.

V gene TRBV7-8 combines with J gene TRBJ1-1; tentative D call: TRBD1 (6 bases). Germline CDR1 is SGHVS and CDR2 is FQNEAQ. V was trimmed by 5 bases and J by 0 bases, leaving 13 bases between them. The CDR3 has 15 residues. CDR3: CASSLRTAMNTEAFF. The CDR3 bases are TGTGCCAGCAGCCTCCGGACAGCCATGAACACTGAAGCTTTCTTT.

The V and J genes are TRBV6-6 and TRBJ2-3; D might be TRBD2 (5 bases). The CDR3 loop spans 16 amino acids. V lost 5 bases and J 0 bases, leaving 15 bases between the germline ends. Per the germline V gene, CDR1 is MNHNY and CDR2 is SVGAGI (reference sequence). The CDR3 DNA follows: TGTGCCAGCAGTGGCGGGCCTTGGGTTAGCACAGATACGCAGTATTTT. Amino acids: CASSGGPWVSTDTQYF.

At least ten counts were recorded for this clone. The chain has TRBV29-1 and TRBJ1-5; D is undetermined. V lost 7 bases to trimming and J lost 7 bases, with 11 bases between them. In germline, CDR1 is SQVTM, CDR2 ANQGSEA. The CDR3 is 11 residues long. CDR3 DNA sequence: TGCAGCGCAGGCCCCGACCAGCCCCAGCATTTT. Protein: CSAGPDQPQHF.